One and the same sample provided the 24 T cell receptor beta chains below, sequenced in a study of cytomegalovirus exposure and HLA in healthy donors. With 60 Vbeta and 13 Jbeta primers, the PCR was carried out. Some clones are missing from TCRdb's copy, which holds only in-frame ones; the method was immunoSEQ multiplex PCR. The sample holds about 65,000 clones, 60% to 80% seen once. The sequencing input was PBMCs. Every receptor here comes from a man younger than 45 in good health and CMV-seronegative.

The rearrangement links TRBV6-6 to TRBJ1-1, with a weak D call TRBD1 (6 bases). Per the germline V gene, CDR1 is MNHNY and CDR2 is SVGAGI (reference sequence). V was clipped by 6 bases and J by 1 base, with 15 bases between them. This CDR3 has 15 amino acids. CDR3 coding DNA: TGTGCCAGCAGCCAATCCGGGACACCGAACACTGAAGCTTTCTTT. Its protein product is CASSQSGTPNTEAFF.

The V call is TRBV28, the J call TRBJ1-1; D remains unclear. The V gene's germline CDR1 is MDHEN and CDR2 SYDVKM. CDR3 size: 17 residues. V was cut by 6 bases and J by 6 bases, with 26 bases left in between. CDR3: CASRSLPFRARPPEAFF. In DNA, the CDR3 is TGTGCCAGCAGGTCCCTCCCCTTTAGAGCGCGCCCCCCTGAAGCTTTCTTT.

The chain combines TRBV2 with TRBJ1-1, with 7 bases identical to TRBD1. The V segment lost 3 bases and the J segment 0 bases; nucleotides outside the gene matches: 4. Looked up from germline, CDR1 is SNHLY and CDR2 is FYNNEI. The CDR3 is made up of 15 amino acids. The CDR3 here is CASSELGQMNTEAFF. DNA of the CDR3: TGTGCCAGCAGTGAGCTGGGACAGATGAACACTGAAGCTTTCTTT.

V gene TRBV13 combines with J gene TRBJ2-7; the match to TRBD1 covers 8 bases. The CDR3 has 14 residues. V was clipped by 5 bases and J by 4 bases; unmatched bases: 7. The V gene's germline CDR1 is PRHDT and CDR2 FYEKMQ (reference sequence). CDR3 bases: TGTGCCAGCAGCCAACAGGGGGACCAGTACGAGCAGTACTTC. This encodes CASSQQGDQYEQYF.

This clone was counted once. This sequence joins TRBV6-5 and TRBJ1-3; D not resolved. Deletions cut 2 bases from V and 4 bases from J, with 9 bases between. There are 14 residues in the CDR3. Looked up from germline, CDR1 is MNHEY and CDR2 is SVGAGI. CDR3 residues: CASSYGKQGNTIYF. The CDR3 nucleotides read TGTGCCAGCAGTTACGGCAAACAAGGAAACACCATATATTTT.

This chain links TRBV10-3 with TRBJ1-2; D remains unclear. Germline V gives CDR1 ENHRY, CDR2 SYGVKD. CDR3 size: 12 residues. Trimming took 5 bases from V and 5 from J, leaving 9 bases between them. Here the CDR3 reads CAISQQSYGYTF. The CDR3 DNA follows: TGTGCCATCAGTCAACAGAGTTATGGCTACACCTTC.

This chain uses TRBV4-1 with TRBJ2-2; D gene unclear. Trimming shortened V by 1 base and J by 1 base, and 16 bases separated the two germline ends. Germline CDR1 MGHRA, CDR2 YSYEKL. The length of the CDR3 is 18 residues. The CDR3 reads CASSQGSFSYRNTGELFF. DNA for the CDR3: TGCGCCAGCAGCCAAGGGTCCTTTTCCTACCGGAACACCGGGGAGCTGTTTTTT.

The gene calls are TRBV2 and TRBJ1-2; possibly TRBD1 for D (6 bases). CDR1 is SNHLY, CDR2 FYNNEI, per germline. V lost 6 bases and J 8 bases, leaving 16 bases between the germline ends. There are 13 residues in the CDR3. CDR3 sequence: CASRTRGFGGYTF. CDR3 DNA sequence: TGTGCCAGCAGGACCAGGGGTTTCGGCGGCTACACCTTC.

This chain joins TRBV11-1 and TRBJ1-4; TRBD1 matches 8 bases. Trimming removed 4 bases from V and 7 bases from J; junction bases left unmatched: 17. The CDR3 runs to 18 residues. The germline gives CDR1 SGHAT, CDR2 FQDESV (reference sequence). This chain's CDR3 is CASSSDNSDRGWGEKLFF. The CDR3 nucleotides read TGTGCCAGCAGCTCGGACAACAGCGACAGGGGCTGGGGTGAAAAACTGTTTTTT.

The table lists this clone with a few counts. V gene TRBV7-2 combines with J gene TRBJ1-1; D ambiguous. V dropped 1 base and J dropped 5 bases, with 11 bases sitting between them. The CDR3 loop spans 14 amino acids. Germline V gene lookup returns CDR1 SGHTA and CDR2 FQGNSA. The DNA of the CDR3 is TGTGCCAGCAGCTTAGTGGAGGGAGGGACTGAAGCTTTCTTT. The encoded protein is CASSLVEGGTEAFF.

The chain employs TRBV9 and TRBJ1-1; D perhaps matches TRBD1 (6 bases). Germline V gives CDR1 SGDLS, CDR2 YYNGEE. The germline V and J ends were trimmed by 6 bases and 4 bases, with 13 bases remaining between them. The length of the CDR3 is 13 residues. The CDR3 bases are TGTGCCAGCACCCAGGGAGGGGGCACTGAAGCTTTCTTT. Its protein product is CASTQGGGTEAFF.

In its sample, this clone was seen a few times. The genes are TRBV13 and TRBJ2-3; the match to TRBD2 covers 8 bases. Germline CDR1 PRHDT, CDR2 FYEKMQ (reference sequence). CDR3 length: 15 residues. The junction had 5 bases not matched to a gene; V was cut back by 3 bases and J by 3 bases. The CDR3 DNA reads TGTGCCAGCAGCTTCGGGCGGGGGGCTACAGATACGCAGTATTTT. This encodes CASSFGRGATDTQYF.

There are a few counts of this clone. The chain has TRBV6-6 and TRBJ1-3; 8 bases are a match to TRBD1. V gave up 4 bases and J gave up 7 bases; unmatched junction bases: 6. The CDR3 covers 14 residues. Germline V gives CDR1 MNHNY, CDR2 SVGAGI (reference sequence). CDR3 DNA: TGTGCCAGCAGTTCACGGACAGGGAGCAACACCATATATTTT. This gives the protein CASSSRTGSNTIYF.

The V and J genes are TRBV5-4 and TRBJ1-1; TRBD1 might be the D (6 bases). In germline, CDR1 is SGHNT, CDR2 YYREEE (reference sequence). The V end lost 5 bases, the J end lost 6 bases, and 14 bases lay between the germline ends. The CDR3 spans 13 residues. CDR3 residues: CASSSNRAAEAFF. CDR3 DNA sequence: TGTGCCAGCAGTTCCAACAGGGCCGCTGAAGCTTTCTTT.

This chain links TRBV7-9 with TRBJ1-1, with D tentatively TRBD1 (5 bases). The CDR3 runs 14 residues. CDR1 is SEHNR, CDR2 FQNEAQ, per germline (reference sequence). Trimming took off 3 bases at V and 2 bases at J, with 10 bases between the two ends. CDR3 bases: TGTGCCAGCAGCTTCGACAGATATAACACTGAAGCTTTCTTT. Translation: CASSFDRYNTEAFF. The whole variable domain, filled in from reference TRBV7-9 and TRBJ1-1, reads DTGVSQNPRHKITKRGQNVTFRCDPISEHNRLYWYRQTLGQGPEFLTYFQNEAQLEKSRLLSDRFSAERPKGSFSTLEIQRTEQGDSAMYLCASSFDRYNTEAFFGQGTRLTVV.

This chain links TRBV5-1 with TRBJ2-1; perhaps TRBD2 as D (6 bases). V was pared by 0 bases and J by 10 bases, with 8 bases between. Germline CDR1 SGHRS, CDR2 YFSETQ. This CDR3 contains 12 residues. CDR3 loop: CASSLASDEQFF. The CDR3 region has the DNA TGCGCCAGCAGCTTGGCTAGCGACGAGCAGTTCTTC. Supplemented by reference TRBV5-1 and TRBJ2-1, the full variable domain reads KAGVTQTPRYLIKTRGQQVTLSCSPISGHRSVSWYQQTPGQGLQFLFEYFSETQRNKGNFPGRFSGRQFSNSRSEMNVSTLELGDSALYLCASSLASDEQFFGPGTRLTVL.

The J gene is TRBJ2-7, the V gene TRBV30, with 10 nucleotides matching TRBD2. Germline V gives CDR1 GTSNPN, CDR2 SVGIG (reference sequence). J gave up 3 bases and V 4 bases, and 3 bases lay outside the gene matches. The length of the CDR3 is 13 residues. CDR3 bases: TGTGCCTGGATCAAGCGGGGGGGCTACGAGCAGTACTTC. Protein sequence: CAWIKRGGYEQYF.

In this sample, this clone turned up a few times. The J gene is TRBJ2-7, the V gene TRBV27; 9 bases match TRBD2. Germline V lookup: CDR1 MNHEY, CDR2 SMNVEV (reference sequence). V was clipped by 7 bases and J by 2 bases; unmatched bases: 6. The CDR3 length is 14 residues. CDR3 DNA: TGTGCCAGCACTGCGGCTAGCGGGGCCTACGAGCAGTACTTC. Residues: CASTAASGAYEQYF.

V and J are TRBV6-1 and TRBJ2-2, with 9 bases identical to TRBD1. V dropped 6 bases and J dropped 1; count of bases not matched to a gene: 3. The germline gives CDR1 MNHNS, CDR2 SASEGT. The length of the CDR3 is 15 residues. The DNA for the CDR3 is TGTGCCAGCAGGCCGGGACAGGGGAACACCGGGGAGCTGTTTTTT. This codes for CASRPGQGNTGELFF.

The chain carries TRBV7-2 and TRBJ2-1, with 13 positions matching TRBD2. CDR1 is SGHTA, CDR2 FQGNSA, per germline. V shed 4 bases and J 7 bases; nucleotides not matched to a gene: 7. The length of the CDR3 is 16 residues. The CDR3 sequence is CASSSLAGGPQNEQFF. The CDR3 DNA reads TGTGCCAGCAGCTCACTAGCGGGGGGGCCGCAGAATGAGCAGTTCTTC.

The chain combines TRBV13 with TRBJ1-3; perhaps TRBD1 as D (6 bases). Trimming removed 8 bases at V and 3 bases at J, with 14 bases between. CDR1 is PRHDT, CDR2 FYEKMQ, per germline (reference sequence). There are 14 residues in the CDR3. The CDR3 DNA is TGTGCCAGCTCGACAGGACTGGTTGGAAACACCATATATTTT. Translated, it gives CASSTGLVGNTIYF.

The CDR3 spells CASSLGGGIGDEQFF. CDR3 coding DNA: TGTGCCAGCAGCTTAGGGGGGGGAATAGGCGATGAGCAGTTCTTC. The rearrangement links TRBV7-9 to TRBJ2-1, with 7 bases matching TRBD2. The germline CDR1 and CDR2 sequences are SEHNR and FQNEAQ (reference sequence). The CDR3 loop spans 15 amino acids. J gave up 8 bases and V 1 base, and 8 bases lay outside the gene matches. Full variable domain (rest looked up from reference TRBV7-9 and TRBJ2-1): DTGVSQNPRHKITKRGQNVTFRCDPISEHNRLYWYRQTLGQGPEFLTYFQNEAQLEKSRLLSDRFSAERPKGSFSTLEIQRTEQGDSAMYLCASSLGGGIGDEQFFGPGTRLTVL.

This clone was seen more than once but under ten times. The chain recombines TRBV30 with TRBJ2-7; 7 nucleotides line up with TRBD2. The CDR3 consists of 13 residues. V lost 6 bases, J lost 1 base, and 6 bases stayed unmatched. Per the germline V gene, CDR1 is GTSNPN and CDR2 is SVGIG (reference sequence). The CDR3 protein is CACSRTSSYEQYF. The CDR3 nucleotides are TGTGCCTGCTCACGGACTAGTTCCTACGAGCAGTACTTC.

V gene TRBV21-1 combines with J gene TRBJ1-5; the DNA was not compared with TRBD1, the D call given in the table. TRBV21-1 is a known pseudogene. This CDR3 is 15 amino acids long. The CDR3 DNA sequence: TGTGCCAGCAGCAGGGGACAGCGTTCAATTGGGCCCCAGCATTTT. Translation gives CASSRGQRSIGPQHF.